This entry lists 12 T cell receptor beta chains sequenced from one sample in a study of shared clonotypes between healthy human individuals. Assay used: immunoSEQ multiplex PCR; TCRdb lists only in-frame clones, some missing. This sample yields over a million clones, of which approximately 80% are seen a single time; roughly 0.56% belongs to the top ten. Sample: memory CD4+ T cells from PBMCs. Subset defined: CD45RA-negative fraction. These receptors were obtained from a man between 18 and 35 years old in good health. Some clones in this sample may be carry-over from other donors' samples.

The V gene is TRBV7-9, the J gene TRBJ2-3; a possible D gene is TRBD2 (6 bases). The germline gives CDR1 SEHNR, CDR2 FQNEAQ (reference sequence). The CDR3 is made up of 12 amino acids. Trimming cost V 6 bases and J 5 bases, with 9 bases left between them. CDR3 nucleotide sequence: TGTGCCAGCAGGGGGGGTGGAGATACGCAGTATTTT. Its protein product is CASRGGGDTQYF.

The chain employs TRBV19 and TRBJ2-7; 8 bases match TRBD2. CDR3 length: 18 residues. CDR1 and CDR2 from the germline V gene are LNHDA and SQIVND (reference sequence). The V and J ends lost 4 bases and 0 bases, in that order; junction bases with no gene match: 14. The CDR3 reads CASSSLGREAISSYEQYF. The CDR3 DNA reads as TGTGCCAGTAGTAGTCTCGGGCGGGAGGCTATAAGCTCCTACGAGCAGTACTTC.

In the case of this clone: The sample carries other DNA sequences with the same CDR3. The rearrangement joins TRBV28 to TRBJ2-7; D is perhaps TRBD2 (7 bases). V was pared by 2 bases and J by 0 bases, with 11 bases between. The CDR3 loop spans 15 amino acids. CDR1 and CDR2 from the germline V gene are MDHEN and SYDVKM. The CDR3 DNA reads TGTGCCAGCAGTTTAGGGGGGGCTAGCTCCTACGAGCAGTACTTC. Its translation: CASSLGGASSYEQYF.

The J gene is TRBJ1-5, the V gene TRBV7-1; 8 positions match TRBD1. TRBV7-1 is placed among ORFs of uncertain function. This CDR3 is built from 15 residues. Germline trimming cut 5 bases from V and 9 bases from J; bases unmatched to any gene: 12. The CDR3 sequence: CASSPGTGSTLPQHF. The CDR3 DNA follows: TGTGCCAGCAGCCCGGGGACAGGTTCTACTCTGCCCCAGCATTTT.

The gene calls are TRBV4-2 and TRBJ1-3; D is possibly TRBD1 (6 bases). CDR3 size: 17 residues. Germline CDR1 LGHNA, CDR2 YNFKEQ. Trimming shortened V by 0 bases and J by 4 bases, and 16 bases separated the two germline ends. CDR3 protein: CASSQDPHRVSGNTIYF. In DNA form, the CDR3 reads TGTGCCAGCAGCCAAGATCCTCACAGGGTCTCCGGAAACACCATATATTTT.

The rearrangement joins TRBV6-6 to TRBJ2-1; D unclear. There are 16 residues in the CDR3. Per the germline V gene, CDR1 is MNHNY and CDR2 is SVGAGI (reference sequence). Trimming cost V 6 bases and J 3 bases, with 18 bases left between them. This CDR3 is CASSSLAAPNYNEQFF. The CDR3, as DNA: TGTGCCAGCAGCTCACTTGCGGCCCCGAACTACAATGAGCAGTTCTTC.

This chain uses TRBV5-6 with TRBJ2-1; 8 bases are a match to TRBD1. J was trimmed by 8 bases and V by 0 bases; bases with no gene match: 10. The CDR3 consists of 16 residues. Germline-derived CDR1 and CDR2 are SGHDT and YYEEEE. The CDR3 loop reads CASSLVAGGGSYEQFF. CDR3 nucleotides: TGTGCCAGCAGCTTGGTGGCAGGGGGCGGATCGTATGAGCAGTTCTTC.

Regarding this clone: The same CDR3 is also encoded by other DNA sequences in this sample. The J gene is TRBJ2-7, the V gene TRBV7-9, with a tentative D call TRBD1 (6 bases). From germline, CDR1 is SEHNR and CDR2 FQNEAQ (reference sequence). The V end lost 3 bases, the J end lost 3 bases, and 6 bases lay between the germline ends. The length of the CDR3 is 12 residues. The CDR3 DNA follows: TGTGCCAGCAGCTTGACAGGCTACGAGCAGTACTTC. Residues: CASSLTGYEQYF.

The V gene is TRBV18, the J gene TRBJ1-1; a possible D gene is TRBD1 (6 bases). Trimming cost V 5 bases and J 0 bases, with 13 bases left between them. The CDR3 is made up of 15 amino acids. Germline CDR1 KGHSH, CDR2 LQKENI. The CDR3 spells CASSDRRLMNTEAFF. CDR3 bases: TGTGCCAGCTCAGACAGGAGGTTAATGAACACTGAAGCTTTCTTT.

This clone came up once. J is TRBJ1-2 and V is TRBV15, with D maybe TRBD1 (6 bases). Germline values: CDR1 LNHNV, CDR2 YYDKDF (reference sequence). The CDR3 is made up of 14 amino acids. The V end was cut by 1 base, the J end by 4 bases, with 10 bases between. The CDR3 DNA reads as TGTGCCACCAGCAGAGGACGGACAGCCTATGGCTACACCTTC. Translated: CATSRGRTAYGYTF.

About this clone itself: Distinct nucleotide sequences in the sample also encode this CDR3. The chain uses TRBV5-1 and TRBJ2-7; 11 bases are shared with TRBD2. The germline CDR1 and CDR2 sequences are SGHRS and YFSETQ. V lost 0 bases, J lost 6 bases, and 5 bases stayed unmatched. The CDR3 contains 15 residues. The CDR3 region is CASSLELAGVGEQYF. For the CDR3, the DNA is TGCGCCAGCAGCTTGGAACTAGCGGGAGTGGGCGAGCAGTACTTC.

This clone was detected a few times. The chain links TRBV28 to TRBJ2-7, with 7 bases identical to TRBD1. The CDR3 is 13 residues long. The germline CDR1 and CDR2 sequences are MDHEN and SYDVKM. With V trimmed by 6 bases and J by 12 bases, 14 bases remained unmatched. CDR3 amino acids: CASRGRQGSPPYF. The CDR3 nucleotides are TGTGCCAGCAGGGGACGACAGGGTTCGCCACCGTACTTC.